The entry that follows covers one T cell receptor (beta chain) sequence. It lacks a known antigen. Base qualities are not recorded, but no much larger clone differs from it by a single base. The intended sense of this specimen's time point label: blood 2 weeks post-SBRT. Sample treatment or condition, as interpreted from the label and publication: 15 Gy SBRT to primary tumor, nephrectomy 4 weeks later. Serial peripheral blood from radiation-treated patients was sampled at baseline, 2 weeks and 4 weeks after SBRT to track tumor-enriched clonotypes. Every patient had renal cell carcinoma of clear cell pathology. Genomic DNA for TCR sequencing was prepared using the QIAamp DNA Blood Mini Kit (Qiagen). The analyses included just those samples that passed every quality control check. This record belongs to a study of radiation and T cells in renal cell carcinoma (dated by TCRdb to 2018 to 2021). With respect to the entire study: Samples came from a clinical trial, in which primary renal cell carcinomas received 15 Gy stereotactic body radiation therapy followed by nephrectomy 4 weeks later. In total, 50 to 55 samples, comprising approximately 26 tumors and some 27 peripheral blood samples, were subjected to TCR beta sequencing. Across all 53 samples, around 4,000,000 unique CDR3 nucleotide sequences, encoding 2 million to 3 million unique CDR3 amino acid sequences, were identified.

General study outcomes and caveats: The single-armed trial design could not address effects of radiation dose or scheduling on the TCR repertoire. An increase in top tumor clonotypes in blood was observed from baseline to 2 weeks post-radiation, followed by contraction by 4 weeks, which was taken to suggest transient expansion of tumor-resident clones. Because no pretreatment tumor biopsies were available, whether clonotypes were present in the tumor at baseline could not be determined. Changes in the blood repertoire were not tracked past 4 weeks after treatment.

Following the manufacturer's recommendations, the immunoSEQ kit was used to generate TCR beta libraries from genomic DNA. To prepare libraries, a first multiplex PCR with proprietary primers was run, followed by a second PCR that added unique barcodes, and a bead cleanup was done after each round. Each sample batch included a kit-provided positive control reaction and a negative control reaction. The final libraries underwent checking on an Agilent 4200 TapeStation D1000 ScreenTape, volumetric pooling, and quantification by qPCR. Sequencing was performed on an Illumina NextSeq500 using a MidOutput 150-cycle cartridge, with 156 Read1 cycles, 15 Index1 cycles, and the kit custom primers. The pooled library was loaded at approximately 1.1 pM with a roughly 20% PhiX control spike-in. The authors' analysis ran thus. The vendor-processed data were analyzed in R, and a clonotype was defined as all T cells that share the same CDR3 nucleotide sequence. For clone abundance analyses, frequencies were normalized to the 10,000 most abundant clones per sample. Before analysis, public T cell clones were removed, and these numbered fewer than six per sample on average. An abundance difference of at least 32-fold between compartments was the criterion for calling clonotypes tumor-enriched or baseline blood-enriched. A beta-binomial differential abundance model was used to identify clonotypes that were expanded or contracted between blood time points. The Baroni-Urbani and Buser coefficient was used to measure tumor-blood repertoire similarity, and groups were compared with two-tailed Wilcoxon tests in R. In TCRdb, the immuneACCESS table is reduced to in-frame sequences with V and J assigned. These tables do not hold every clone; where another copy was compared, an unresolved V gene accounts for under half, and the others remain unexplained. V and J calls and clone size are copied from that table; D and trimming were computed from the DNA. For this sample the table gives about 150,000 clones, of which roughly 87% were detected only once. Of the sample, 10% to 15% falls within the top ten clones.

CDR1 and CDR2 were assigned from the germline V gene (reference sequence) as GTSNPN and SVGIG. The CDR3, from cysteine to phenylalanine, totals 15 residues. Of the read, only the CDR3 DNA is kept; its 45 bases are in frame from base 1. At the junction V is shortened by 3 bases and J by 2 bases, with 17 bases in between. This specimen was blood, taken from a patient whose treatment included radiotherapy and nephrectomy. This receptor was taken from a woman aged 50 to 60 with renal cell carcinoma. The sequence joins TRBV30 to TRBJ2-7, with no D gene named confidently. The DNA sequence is TGTGCCTGGAGCTCTCCGTCCCTACGCCCCTACGAGCAGTACTTC. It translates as CAWSSPSLRPYEQYF.